This TCR beta chain was identified during a study of control samples from healthy donors and cancer patients. The V segment lost 5 bases and the J segment 2 bases; nucleotides outside the gene matches: 11. The CDR3 contains 17 residues. Germline V gene data show CDR1 as MNHEY and CDR2 as SVGEGT. Sequencing was performed with immunoSEQ multiplex PCR; in TCRdb, only in-frame clones are kept and a portion is missing. The table shows tens of thousands of clones, with roughly 84% occurring only once. The specimen was PBMCs. The TCR was taken from a man in his 70s with lung cancer. This sequence joins TRBV6-2 or TRBV6-3 and TRBJ1-5; TRBD1 agrees at 8 bases. The CDR3, as DNA: TGTGCCAGCAGTGGCCTACCCGGGACAGGTCGCAATCAGCCCCAGCATTTT. Translation gives CASSGLPGTGRNQPQHF.